The clone carrying this T cell receptor beta chain came up once. One Seattle source followed patients from active infection through their disease course. The repertoire was sequenced with immunoSEQ multiplex PCR; TCRdb's copy has only in-frame clones and lacks some. The sample has approximately 24,000 clones, 85% to 90% seen once. The data were taken from a study of blood T cell repertoires in COVID-19. Germline V gives CDR1 WSHSY, CDR2 SAAADI. The CDR3 extends over 16 amino acids. Deletions cut 5 bases from V and 1 base from J, with 14 bases between. This sequence joins TRBV10-2 and TRBJ1-4; D not resolved. The specimen was peripheral blood. The sequence came from a man in his 70s with COVID-19, enrolled during active disease. The CDR3 here is CASSTKKRGTNEKLFF. The CDR3 nucleotides read TGCGCCAGCAGTACCAAGAAACGCGGAACTAATGAAAAACTGTTTTTT.